This T cell receptor (beta chain) was identified in a study of identical twins. Overall study findings and caveats: Out-of-frame alpha sequences that twins shared showed excess low generation probability. Whereas memory repertoires showed no such difference, abundant cord blood beta clonotypes carried fewer insertions.

This clonotype was recorded once. Its antigen is unknown. TCRdb used MiXCR to reprocess the 5' RACE reads, holding one entry per CDR3 protein. The data contain 1.5 million to 2 million distinct CDR3 sequences, around a third of them seen just once; the ten biggest clones take up about 0.3%. This CDR3 is 14 amino acids long. Germline-derived CDR1 and CDR2 are SGHVS and FQNEAQ. V gave up 2 bases and J gave up 10 bases; unmatched junction bases: 7. Sequenced: cord blood. This sequence originates from a newborn girl in good health. This chain connects TRBV7-8 to TRBJ2-1; TRBD2 matches at 8 bases. The DNA for the CDR3 is TGTGCCAGCAGCTTACGGCGGGAGGCCTACGAGCAGTTCTTC. It encodes CASSLRREAYEQFF.